One T cell receptor (beta chain) is described in this entry. Its antigen is unidentified. The sample is drawn from a study of long-term antiretroviral therapy in people with HIV. The germline gives CDR1 SGHAT, CDR2 FQDESV (reference sequence). The CDR3 is made up of 15 amino acids. V shed 2 bases, J shed 6 bases, and the junction held 5 bases outside the gene matches. Samples were assayed with immunoSEQ v3.0 at survey level. Only in-frame clones appear in the TCRdb table, and some are missing; sequencing was by immunoSEQ multiplex PCR. The sample holds approximately 30,000 clones; about 76% are singletons and the top ten take 3.2%. General study points: Spans of CDR3 length were tighter for HIV repertoires than for controls. Whichever time point was examined, clones expanded before ART dominated the repertoire.

The material sequenced was unsorted PBMCs, taken 1.9 years after starting antiretroviral therapy. The V and J genes are TRBV11-1 and TRBJ1-4; 8 bases fit TRBD1. The origin of this receptor is a man aged 18 to 35 with HIV. CDR3 in amino acids: CASSLTGGLHEKLFF. As DNA, the CDR3 is TGTGCCAGCAGCTTAACAGGGGGTCTTCATGAAAAACTGTTTTTT.